Each of the 5 T cell receptor beta chains below was sequenced from the same sample in a study of blood T cell repertoires in COVID-19 (dated by TCRdb to 2020 to 2021). Receptor amplification or capture employed the immunoSEQ multiplex PCR assay. TCRdb took over this immuneACCESS table, retaining in-frame rearrangements with V and J assigned. Such tables are incomplete; in checked studies, under half of the missing clones stem from an unresolved V gene, and the remainder is unexplained. This sample is represented by some 170,000 clones; around 80% of them were singletons. Clones ranked in the top ten supply about 8.3% of the sample. The source material was peripheral blood. The receptors originated from a man between 60 and 75 years old with acute or convalescent COVID-19.

The chain joins TRBV10-3 to TRBJ2-7, with 8 bases lining up with TRBD1. Germline V CDR1 and CDR2: ENHRY, SYGVKD. The CDR3 is 12 residues long. The V segment lost 10 bases and the J segment 2 bases; nucleotides outside the gene matches: 4. CDR3 bases: TGTGCCAAGGGGGACAGGACCTACGAGCAGTACTTC. It is translated as CAKGDRTYEQYF.

This clone occurred once. The V and J genes are TRBV18 and TRBJ2-7; 9 bases align to TRBD1. V lost 1 base, J lost 5 bases, and 6 bases stayed unmatched. There are 15 residues in the CDR3. Germline V gene data show CDR1 as KGHSH and CDR2 as LQKENI. This chain's CDR3 is CASSPRQGVVHEQYF. DNA of the CDR3: TGTGCCAGCTCACCACGACAGGGGGTGGTGCACGAGCAGTACTTC.

This clone was counted only a few times. The chain combines TRBV2 with TRBJ2-2; the match to TRBD1 covers 10 bases. CDR3 length: 17 amino acids. Looked up from germline, CDR1 is SNHLY and CDR2 is FYNNEI. V shed 4 bases and J 5 bases; nucleotides not matched to a gene: 10. This CDR3 reads CASSVLRTGGKTGELFF. The CDR3 DNA is TGTGCCAGCAGTGTCCTCAGGACAGGGGGAAAAACCGGGGAGCTGTTTTTT.

The genes are TRBV5-6 and TRBJ1-4, with TRBD1 identical over 8 bases. This CDR3 contains 14 residues. V lost 2 bases and J lost 5; bases outside the gene matches: 2. The germline V gene encodes CDR1 SGHDT and CDR2 YYEEEE. The CDR3 nucleotides are TGTGCCAGCAGCTTCCGGACAGGGAATGAAAAACTGTTTTTT. This encodes CASSFRTGNEKLFF.

The chain links TRBV4-1 to TRBJ1-5, with TRBD1 as a possible D gene (5 bases). The CDR3 covers 15 residues. The germline V and J ends were trimmed by 1 base and 7 bases, with 14 bases remaining between them. Germline CDR1 is MGHRA and CDR2 is YSYEKL. The CDR3 coding sequence is TGCGCCAGCAGCCAAGGTCGGGGGAGTTGGCAGCCCCAGCATTTT. It is translated as CASSQGRGSWQPQHF.